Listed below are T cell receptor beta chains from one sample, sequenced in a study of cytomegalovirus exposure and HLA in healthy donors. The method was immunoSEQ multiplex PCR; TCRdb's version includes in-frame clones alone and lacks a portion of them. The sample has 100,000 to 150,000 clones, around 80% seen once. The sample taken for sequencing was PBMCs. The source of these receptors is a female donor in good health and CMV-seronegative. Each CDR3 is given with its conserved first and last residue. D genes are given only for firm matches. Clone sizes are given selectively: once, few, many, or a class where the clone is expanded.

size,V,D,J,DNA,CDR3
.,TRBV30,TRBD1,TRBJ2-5,TGTGCCTGGAGTGGAGCAGGGGGCGAAGAGACCCAGTACTTC,CAWSGAGGEETQYF
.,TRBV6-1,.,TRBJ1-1,TGTGCCAGCATTTCAGGACAGACCCTGAACACTGAAGCTTTCTTT,CASISGQTLNTEAFF
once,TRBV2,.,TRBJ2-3,TGTGCCAGCAGTCTTAGACAGGTCACAGATACGCAGTATTTT,CASSLRQVTDTQYF
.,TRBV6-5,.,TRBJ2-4,TGTGCCAGCAGTTATGCCTTGGGGGGCATTCAGTACTTC,CASSYALGGIQYF
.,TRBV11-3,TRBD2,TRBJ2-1,TGTGCCAGCAGCTCCCTGACTAGCGGGAAGGAGGAGCAGTTCTTC,CASSSLTSGKEEQFF
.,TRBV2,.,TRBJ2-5,TGTGCCAGCAGTGTGGCACACCGAGAGACCCAGTACTTC,CASSVAHRETQYF
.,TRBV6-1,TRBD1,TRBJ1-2,TGTGCCAGCAGTGGGGACAGGGGTAAGGACTATGGCTACACCTTC,CASSGDRGKDYGYTF
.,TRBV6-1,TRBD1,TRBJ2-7,TGTGCCAGCAGCAACAGGGGCCCCTACGAGCAGTACTTC,CASSNRGPYEQYF
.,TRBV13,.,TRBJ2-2,TGTGCCAGCAGCTCCCGGACTGCCACCGGGGAGCTGTTTTTT,CASSSRTATGELFF
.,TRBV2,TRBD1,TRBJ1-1,TGTGCCAGCAGTGAAGCCAGGGGGCTGGACACTGAAGCTTTCTTT,CASSEARGLDTEAFF
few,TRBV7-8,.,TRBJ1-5,TGTGCCAGCAGCTCCGGACAGCCCAATCAGCCCCAGCATTTT,CASSSGQPNQPQHF
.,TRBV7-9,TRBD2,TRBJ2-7,TGTGCCAGCAGCATAGGGACTATCGGCGACGAGCAGTACTTC,CASSIGTIGDEQYF
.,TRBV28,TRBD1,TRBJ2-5,TGTGCCAGCAGTTGGGGGACAGGGTTGTACGAGACCCAGTACTTC,CASSWGTGLYETQYF
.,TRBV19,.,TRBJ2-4,TGTGCCAGTAGTCGGGACGGGAGTCTTAAGGGCCAAAACATTCAGTACTTC,CASSRDGSLKGQNIQYF
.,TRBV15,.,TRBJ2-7,TGTGCCACCAGCAGAGAGGTTGGCGGGACCTACGAGCAGTACTTC,CATSREVGGTYEQYF
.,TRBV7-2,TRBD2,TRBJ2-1,TGTGCCAGCCCCGTAAAAGCGGGGGAGTACAATGAGCAGTTCTTC,CASPVKAGEYNEQFF
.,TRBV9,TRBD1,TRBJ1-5,TGTGCCAGCAGCGCCTCGACAGGGGGCAATCAGCCCCAGCATTTT,CASSASTGGNQPQHF
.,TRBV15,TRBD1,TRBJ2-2,TGTGCCACCAGCAGAGTCTACGGACAGGGGACCGGGGAGCTGTTTTTT,CATSRVYGQGTGELFF
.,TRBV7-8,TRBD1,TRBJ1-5,TGTGCCAGCAGCTTAGGACAGGGGTATCAGCCCCAGCATTTT,CASSLGQGYQPQHF
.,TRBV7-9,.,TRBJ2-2,TGTGCCAGCAGCGGGCGGGCGGTCGCAACCGGGGAGCTGTTTTTT,CASSGRAVATGELFF
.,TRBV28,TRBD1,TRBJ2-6,TGTGCCAGCAGTTTACCACAGGGGGCCTCTGGGGCCAACGTCCTGACTTTC,CASSLPQGASGANVLTF
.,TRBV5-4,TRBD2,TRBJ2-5,TGTGCCAGCAGTCCGCCGCGGGGGGGCCAAGAGACCCAGTACTTC,CASSPPRGGQETQYF
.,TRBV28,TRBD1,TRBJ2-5,TGTGCCAGCAGGGGACAGGTCTACCTGGGGGAGACCCAGTACTTC,CASRGQVYLGETQYF
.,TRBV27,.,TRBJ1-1,TGTGCCAGCAGTTTATCTCTCCGCACTGAAGCTTTCTTT,CASSLSLRTEAFF
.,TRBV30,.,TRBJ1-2,TGTGCCTGGAGTCCCAGTGAAGACTATGGCTACACCTTC,CAWSPSEDYGYTF
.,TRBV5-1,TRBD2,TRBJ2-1,TGCGCCAGCAGCTTCACATCTAGCGGGGGGTCGTCCTCCTACAATGAGCAGTTCTTC,CASSFTSSGGSSSYNEQFF
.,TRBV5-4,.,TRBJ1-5,TGTGCCAGCAGCTTGGGGCAGAGCAATCAGCCCCAGCATTTT,CASSLGQSNQPQHF
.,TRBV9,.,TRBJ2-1,TGTGCCAGCAGCGTCCTAGACTACCGGGACAATGAGCAGTTCTTC,CASSVLDYRDNEQFF
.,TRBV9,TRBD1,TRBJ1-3,TGTGCCAGCAGCCCACAGGGGGCGCGAGGAAACACCATATATTTT,CASSPQGARGNTIYF
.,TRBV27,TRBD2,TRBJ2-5,TGTGCCAGCAGTCAACTAGCGGGAGGACAAGAGACCCAGTACTTC,CASSQLAGGQETQYF
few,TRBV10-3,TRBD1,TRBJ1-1,TGTGCCATCAGCAAGGGACAGGGGAACACTGAAGCTTTCTTT,CAISKGQGNTEAFF
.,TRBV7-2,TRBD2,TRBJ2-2,TGTGCCAGCAGCTTCCCAAGCGGGACGAACACCGGGGAGCTGTTTTTT,CASSFPSGTNTGELFF
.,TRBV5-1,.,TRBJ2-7,TGCGCCAGCAGCCTCGGGACTCCTGTATCCTACGAGCAGTACTTC,CASSLGTPVSYEQYF
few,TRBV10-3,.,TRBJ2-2,TGTGCCATCAGTGAGACAGGGCCCCCCGGGGAGCTGTTTTTT,CAISETGPPGELFF
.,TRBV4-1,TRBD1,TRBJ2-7,TGCGCCAGCAGCCAAGGTTCCGGGACAGGGGGCTACGAGCAGTACTTC,CASSQGSGTGGYEQYF
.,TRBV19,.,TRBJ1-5,TGTGCCAGTAGTATACGGAGACAGGAGAATCAGCCCCAGCATTTT,CASSIRRQENQPQHF